The 14 T cell receptor beta chains below all came from one sample that was sequenced in a study of human T cells and chemical hapten exposure. As for time point: pre-sensitization, week 0. As to treatment: therapeutic diphenylcyclopropenone sensitization with weekly scalp DPC. TCRdb reprocessed the RACE reads via MiXCR and lists one record per CDR3 protein. This table has 180,000 or so distinct CDR3 sequences, under 35% appearing once. The material was whole blood, obtained in connection with sensitization to the hapten diphenylcyclopropenone (DPC). The receptors here all came from a woman aged 30 to 39 with alopecia areata. Some clones in this sample may be carry-over from other donors' samples.

The chain is built from TRBV10-3 and TRBJ1-6; D perhaps matches TRBD1 (5 bases). V lost 2 bases and J 7 bases, leaving 12 bases between the germline ends. Germline-derived CDR1 and CDR2 are ENHRY and SYGVKD. CDR3 length: 15 residues. The CDR3 DNA reads TGTGCCATCAGTGAGAATAAGGGGCAGAATTCACCCCTCCACTTT. It yields the protein CAISENKGQNSPLHF.

This clonotype was seen more than once but under ten times. J is TRBJ1-1 and V is TRBV6-2 or TRBV6-3; possibly TRBD1 for D (5 bases). The V end lost 4 bases, the J end lost 3 bases, and 12 bases lay between the germline ends. Germline V gene data show CDR1 as MNHEY and CDR2 as SVGEGT. CDR3 length: 14 amino acids. CDR3 region: CASSLVGRDTEAFF. CDR3 sequence (DNA): TGTGCCAGCAGTTTAGTGGGGCGCGACACTGAAGCTTTCTTT.

This chain joins TRBV20-1 and TRBJ1-3; TRBD1 is a possible D gene (5 bases). With 3 bases removed from V and 4 bases from J, the gap between germline ends came to 10 bases. This CDR3 is built from 13 residues. The germline V gene has CDR1 DFQATT and CDR2 SNEGSKA (reference sequence). DNA for the CDR3: TGCAGTGCTAGTTCCAGGGCCGGAAACACCATATATTTT. Amino acid sequence: CSASSRAGNTIYF.

This clonotype was picked up a small number of times. The V gene is TRBV5-4, the J gene TRBJ1-1; 7 bases match TRBD1. Germline V gives CDR1 SGHNT, CDR2 YYREEE (reference sequence). The ends lost 0 bases at V and 4 bases at J; junction bases unmatched: 6. CDR3 length: 15 residues. CDR3 loop: CASSLGGRGSTEAFF. As DNA, the CDR3 is TGTGCCAGCAGCTTGGGTGGCAGGGGGAGCACTGAAGCTTTCTTT.

The rearrangement uses TRBV12-3 or TRBV12-4 and TRBJ1-2, with D tentatively TRBD1 (5 bases). The V end was cut by 5 bases, the J end by 3 bases, with 10 bases between. CDR3 length: 13 amino acids. CDR3 residues: CASSQDTHYGYTF. CDR3 in DNA: TGTGCCAGCAGTCAGGACACGCACTATGGCTACACCTTC.

A single count supports this clonotype. The rearrangement uses TRBV30 and TRBJ1-2, with TRBD1 as a possible D gene (5 bases). The V gene's germline CDR1 is GTSNPN and CDR2 SVGIG (reference sequence). CDR3 length equals 14 residues. Trimming shortened V by 6 bases and J by 4 bases, and 18 bases separated the two germline ends. The CDR3 DNA is TGTGCCTGCATTTGGGGCAGCGTAAGCTATGGCTACACCTTC. Translated: CACIWGSVSYGYTF.

The chain joins TRBV6-5 to TRBJ1-2, with D possibly TRBD1 on 6 matching bases. V was pared by 9 bases and J by 8 bases, with 16 bases between. This CDR3 contains 12 residues. Germline loops: CDR1 MNHEY, CDR2 SVGAGI. CDR3 bases: TGTGCCAGTGTTAAGGGGGGATGGGGCTACACCTTC. This gives the protein CASVKGGWGYTF.

The chain joins TRBV28 to TRBJ1-1; weak D call: TRBD1 (5 bases). Trimming took 6 bases from V and 1 from J, leaving 12 bases between them. In germline, CDR1 is MDHEN, CDR2 SYDVKM. The CDR3 is 14 amino acids. The CDR3, as DNA: TGTGCCAGCAGATGGGGACGGGCGAACACTGAAGCTTTCTTT. Protein: CASRWGRANTEAFF.

This clonotype appeared a few times. The CDR3 is CASSSPTEGLFTGELFF. As DNA, the CDR3 is TGTGCCAGCAGCTCCCCCACGGAGGGCCTATTCACCGGGGAGCTGTTTTTT. This chain uses TRBV6-2 or TRBV6-3 with TRBJ2-2; D possibly corresponds to TRBD2 (6 bases). Germline CDR1 and CDR2: MNHEY and SVGEGT. Trimming pared 6 bases from V and 4 bases from J, leaving 21 bases between. This CDR3 spans 17 amino acids.

The rearrangement links TRBV29-1 to TRBJ1-4, with 9 nucleotides matching TRBD1. In germline, CDR1 is SQVTM, CDR2 ANQGSEA. The length of the CDR3 is 14 residues. With 4 bases clipped from V and 7 bases from J, the junction kept 7 bases outside the gene matches. This chain's CDR3 is CSVGRTGVGEKLFF. CDR3 nucleotides: TGCAGCGTTGGCCGGACAGGGGTGGGTGAAAAACTGTTTTTT.

In its sample, this clonotype was seen a few times. The rearrangement uses TRBV10-3 and TRBJ2-5; a possible D gene is TRBD1 (6 bases). V lost 10 bases, J lost 4 bases, and 13 bases lay in between. CDR3 length: 12 amino acids. CDR1 is ENHRY and CDR2 is SYGVKD in the germline V gene. The CDR3 DNA reads TGTGCCACGAGGGACACCTTAGAGACCCAGTACTTC. Translation: CATRDTLETQYF.

The sample holds many counts of this clonotype. This chain joins TRBV27 and TRBJ1-6; no clear D. Germline lookup yields CDR1 MNHEY and CDR2 SMNVEV (reference sequence). Trimming shortened V by 0 bases and J by 5 bases, and 5 bases separated the two germline ends. The CDR3 has 14 residues. CDR3 sequence (DNA): TGTGCCAGCAGTTTATCGATGGATAATTCACCCCTCCACTTT. The encoded protein is CASSLSMDNSPLHF.

This rearrangement joins TRBV28 to TRBJ1-5, with TRBD1 matching over 10 bases. The CDR3 is made up of 16 amino acids. CDR1 is MDHEN, CDR2 SYDVKM, per germline. V lost 5 bases to trimming and J lost 4 bases; unmatched junction nucleotides: 8. CDR3 sequence reads: CASSLHEGQGNQPQHF. As DNA, the CDR3 is TGTGCCAGCAGTCTGCACGAGGGACAGGGGAATCAGCCCCAGCATTTT.

This clonotype was observed a handful of times. CDR3: CASRSGTSGNYEQYF. In DNA, the CDR3 is TGTGCCAGCAGGTCCGGGACTAGCGGGAACTACGAGCAGTACTTC. This chain connects TRBV12-3 or TRBV12-4 to TRBJ2-7, with TRBD2 matching 13 bases. This CDR3 has 15 amino acids. J gave up 3 bases and V 6 bases, and 5 bases lay outside the gene matches.